This is a list of T cell receptor beta chains from one sample in a study of Graves' ophthalmopathy and Graves' hyperthyroidism. TCRdb passed the multiplex PCR reads through MiXCR, listing each CDR3 protein once. The data contain 600,000 to 700,000 distinct CDR3 sequences, about two fifths of them singletons. Specimen: peripheral blood. These TCRs come from an adult man with Graves' ophthalmopathy. Each CDR3 is given with its conserved first and last residue. Fields, in order: CDR3 DNA, CDR3 protein, D gene, CDR3 length, V gene, clone size, J gene. A D gene is named only where the DNA matches it firmly. Rows may omit the clone size; those that give it use once, few, many or a size class.

CDR3 DNA: TGTGCCAGCAGACGTACTGGGGGTAGGGATGAAAAACTGTTTTTT
CDR3 protein: CASRRTGGRDEKLFF
D gene: .
CDR3 length: 15
V gene: TRBV6-5
clone size: .
J gene: TRBJ1-4

CDR3 DNA: TGCGCCAGCAGGCCAGGGGACCCATCTGGAAACACCATATATTTT
CDR3 protein: CASRPGDPSGNTIYF
D gene: .
CDR3 length: 15
V gene: TRBV5-1
clone size: .
J gene: TRBJ1-3

CDR3 DNA: TGTGCCAGCAGGAGTGTGGACAGGGCGGACACTGAAGCTTTCTTT
CDR3 protein: CASRSVDRADTEAFF
D gene: TRBD1
CDR3 length: 15
V gene: TRBV2
clone size: .
J gene: TRBJ1-1

CDR3 DNA: TGTGCCAGCAGCCCCGAGAGCGGGGTGAACACCGGGGAGCTGTTTTTT
CDR3 protein: CASSPESGVNTGELFF
D gene: TRBD2
CDR3 length: 16
V gene: TRBV9
clone size: .
J gene: TRBJ2-2

CDR3 DNA: TGCAGCTCAGCGTTCCGGGACAAGCAGTTTTGG
CDR3 protein: CSSAFRDKQFW
D gene: .
CDR3 length: 11
V gene: TRBV29-1
clone size: .
J gene: TRBJ2-5

CDR3 DNA: TGTGCCACCGGGACAGACACTGAAGCTTTCTTT
CDR3 protein: CATGTDTEAFF
D gene: TRBD1
CDR3 length: 11
V gene: TRBV24-1
clone size: many
J gene: TRBJ1-1

CDR3 DNA: TGCGCCAGCAGCCAAGTCTCCAGGCTCTACGAGCAGTACTTC
CDR3 protein: CASSQVSRLYEQYF
D gene: .
CDR3 length: 14
V gene: TRBV4-1
clone size: .
J gene: TRBJ2-7

CDR3 DNA: TGCGCCAGCAGCCAAGATCGGGTGGCCGGACTGTTTTTT
CDR3 protein: CASSQDRVAGLFF
D gene: .
CDR3 length: 13
V gene: TRBV4-3
clone size: many
J gene: TRBJ1-4

CDR3 DNA: TGTGCCAGACCGGAGGGCCTGGACACCGGGGAGCTGTTTTTT
CDR3 protein: CARPEGLDTGELFF
D gene: .
CDR3 length: 14
V gene: TRBV7-9
clone size: many
J gene: TRBJ2-2

CDR3 DNA: TGTGCCAGTAGTACATTGTCCACTAGCGAGCGCACCGGGGAGCTGTTTTTT
CDR3 protein: CASSTLSTSERTGELFF
D gene: TRBD2
CDR3 length: 17
V gene: TRBV19
clone size: .
J gene: TRBJ2-2

CDR3 DNA: TGTGCCAGCAGCCCAATGGGACAGGGTACCGAGCAGTACTTC
CDR3 protein: CASSPMGQGTEQYF
D gene: TRBD1
CDR3 length: 14
V gene: TRBV7-2
clone size: many
J gene: TRBJ2-7

CDR3 DNA: TGCGCCAGCGGGACAACAGCTAACTATGGCTACACCTTC
CDR3 protein: CASGTTANYGYTF
D gene: .
CDR3 length: 13
V gene: TRBV5-1
clone size: many
J gene: TRBJ1-2

CDR3 DNA: TGTGCCAGCAGAGTTGACAACTCTGGAAACACCATATATTTT
CDR3 protein: CASRVDNSGNTIYF
D gene: .
CDR3 length: 14
V gene: TRBV2
clone size: medium-sized
J gene: TRBJ1-3

CDR3 DNA: TGTGCCACCCACAGGGGGACGGGGGCCGGAGCTTTCTTT
CDR3 protein: CATHRGTGAGAFF
D gene: TRBD1
CDR3 length: 13
V gene: TRBV2
clone size: .
J gene: TRBJ1-1

CDR3 DNA: TGTGCCAGCAGGGCGACAGGGGGATACTATGGCTACACCTTC
CDR3 protein: CASRATGGYYGYTF
D gene: TRBD1
CDR3 length: 14
V gene: TRBV7-9
clone size: .
J gene: TRBJ1-2

CDR3 DNA: TGTGCCAGTAGTCACAGGGCTCCCCAGCCCCAGCATTTT
CDR3 protein: CASSHRAPQPQHF
D gene: .
CDR3 length: 13
V gene: TRBV19
clone size: many
J gene: TRBJ1-5

CDR3 DNA: TGTGCCACCAGTGATGAAGGGTACGAGCAGTACTTC
CDR3 protein: CATSDEGYEQYF
D gene: .
CDR3 length: 12
V gene: TRBV24-1
clone size: many
J gene: TRBJ2-7

CDR3 DNA: TGTGCCAGCAGTGGAGAGATGGGGGTCCCTAATTATGGCTACACCTTC
CDR3 protein: CASSGEMGVPNYGYTF
D gene: .
CDR3 length: 16
V gene: TRBV2
clone size: once
J gene: TRBJ1-2

CDR3 DNA: TGTGCCAGCAGCCAAGGTCCTCAGCCCCAGCATTTT
CDR3 protein: CASSQGPQPQHF
D gene: .
CDR3 length: 12
V gene: TRBV12-3/TRBV12-4
clone size: many
J gene: TRBJ1-5

CDR3 DNA: TGTGCCAGCAGTACAGGACAGGGGCGCGTTGATGGCTACACCTTC
CDR3 protein: CASSTGQGRVDGYTF
D gene: TRBD1
CDR3 length: 15
V gene: TRBV6-6
clone size: few
J gene: TRBJ1-2

CDR3 DNA: TGCGCCAGCAGCCCCGGGGAGGAAGGCTACACCTTC
CDR3 protein: CASSPGEEGYTF
D gene: .
CDR3 length: 12
V gene: TRBV4-3
clone size: few
J gene: TRBJ1-2

CDR3 DNA: TGTGCCAGCAGTGAATGGAGCCGTTCACCCCTCCACTTT
CDR3 protein: CASSEWSRSPLHF
D gene: .
CDR3 length: 13
V gene: TRBV25-1
clone size: medium-sized
J gene: TRBJ1-6

CDR3 DNA: TGTGCCAGCAGCCAATTGGGGGGGAGCTCCTACGAGCAGTACTTC
CDR3 protein: CASSQLGGSSYEQYF
D gene: TRBD2
CDR3 length: 15
V gene: TRBV7-9
clone size: few
J gene: TRBJ2-7

CDR3 DNA: TGTGCCAGCAGTTGGGAGGGGCGCTCACTCTACGAGCAGTACTTC
CDR3 protein: CASSWEGRSLYEQYF
D gene: TRBD2
CDR3 length: 15
V gene: TRBV12-3/TRBV12-4
clone size: few
J gene: TRBJ2-7

CDR3 DNA: TGTGCCAGCTCACCGATACCGACAGGTTTGAACACTGAAGCTTTCTTT
CDR3 protein: CASSPIPTGLNTEAFF
D gene: .
CDR3 length: 16
V gene: TRBV7-2
clone size: .
J gene: TRBJ1-1

CDR3 DNA: TGTGCCAGTAGGGACACGCCCGGGAACACTGAAGCTTTCTTT
CDR3 protein: CASRDTPGNTEAFF
D gene: .
CDR3 length: 14
V gene: TRBV19
clone size: many
J gene: TRBJ1-1

CDR3 DNA: TGCGCCAGCAGCCCAGGAGAAGCGGGCACCACTGAAGCTTTCTTT
CDR3 protein: CASSPGEAGTTEAFF
D gene: .
CDR3 length: 15
V gene: TRBV5-1
clone size: few
J gene: TRBJ1-1

CDR3 DNA: TGTGCCAGCGTGCCCGGACTGATAAACACTGAAGCTTTCTTT
CDR3 protein: CASVPGLINTEAFF
D gene: .
CDR3 length: 14
V gene: TRBV2
clone size: .
J gene: TRBJ1-1

CDR3 DNA: TGTGCCAGCAGTGAAATGGGGGCCAGGGGTGAAAAACTGTTTTTT
CDR3 protein: CASSEMGARGEKLFF
D gene: .
CDR3 length: 15
V gene: TRBV2
clone size: .
J gene: TRBJ1-4

CDR3 DNA: TGTGCCAGTAGTCCCGTCCCCTCCTATGGCTACACCTTC
CDR3 protein: CASSPVPSYGYTF
D gene: .
CDR3 length: 13
V gene: TRBV19
clone size: many
J gene: TRBJ1-2

CDR3 DNA: TGTGCCACCAGCAGACTTGGACTAGCGGGGCCCGAGCAGTACTTC
CDR3 protein: CATSRLGLAGPEQYF
D gene: TRBD2
CDR3 length: 15
V gene: TRBV15
clone size: .
J gene: TRBJ2-7